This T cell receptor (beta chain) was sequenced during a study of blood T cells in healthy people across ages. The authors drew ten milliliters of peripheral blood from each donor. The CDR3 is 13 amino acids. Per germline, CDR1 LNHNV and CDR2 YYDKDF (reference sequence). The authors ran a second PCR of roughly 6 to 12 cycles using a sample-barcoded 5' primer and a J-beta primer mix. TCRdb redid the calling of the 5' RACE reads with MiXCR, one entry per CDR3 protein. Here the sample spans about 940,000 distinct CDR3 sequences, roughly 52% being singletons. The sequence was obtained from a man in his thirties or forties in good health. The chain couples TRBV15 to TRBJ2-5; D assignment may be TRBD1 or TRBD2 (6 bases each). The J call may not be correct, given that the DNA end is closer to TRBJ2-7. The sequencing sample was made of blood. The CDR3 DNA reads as TGTGCCACCGGCGGGGACATTTTCTACGAGCAGTACTTC. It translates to CATGGDIFYEQYF.